The 10 T cell receptor beta chains presented below share a single source sample, sequenced in a study of identical twins. From the 5' RACE reads, TCRdb called clonotypes with MiXCR, one entry per CDR3 protein. The sample yields under 300,000 distinct CDR3 sequences, around 8.3% seen once. The sample also formed part of further work on yellow fever vaccine responses in identical twins.

Sequencing was carried out using CD8+ T cells sorted from blood. Source of these receptors: a woman in her late teens or twenties in good health.

This clonotype occurred many times. As DNA, the CDR3 is TGTGCCATCAGTGACCCGACAGGGTTGTCCTACGAGCAGTACTTC. Translating gives CAISDPTGLSYEQYF. The chain carries TRBV10-3 and TRBJ2-7; TRBD1 aligns across 7 bases. Germline V gene sequence: CDR1 ENHRY, CDR2 SYGVKD. This CDR3 has 15 residues. Trimming took 3 bases from V and 1 from J; bases not matched to a gene: 6.

This clonotype has more than one count but fewer than ten. This chain joins TRBV4-3 and TRBJ2-7; D is possibly TRBD1 (6 bases). Per germline, CDR1 LGHNA and CDR2 YSLEER. V shed 11 bases and J shed 3 bases, with 17 bases lying between them. The length of the CDR3 is 13 residues. Here the CDR3 DNA reads TGCGCCGCGGACCCAGGGGTTCTCTACGAGCAGTACTTC. As protein: CAADPGVLYEQYF.

This clonotype has only a few counts. The J gene is TRBJ2-1, the V gene TRBV13; tentative D call: TRBD1 (6 bases). The germline V gene has CDR1 PRHDT and CDR2 FYEKMQ (reference sequence). V gave up 5 bases and J gave up 8 bases, with 22 bases separating them. The CDR3 totals 16 residues. CDR3 coding DNA: TGTGCCAGCAGCAGGACCGGGACATTTCCCGAGGATGAGCAGTTCTTC. It codes for CASSRTGTFPEDEQFF.

The chain joins TRBV2 to TRBJ2-7; D is ambiguous. The germline V gene encodes CDR1 SNHLY and CDR2 FYNNEI. V lost 6 bases to trimming and J lost 2 bases, with 11 bases between them. The CDR3 is made up of 13 amino acids. CDR3 amino acids: CASRTSTAYEQYF. The CDR3, as DNA: TGTGCCAGCAGGACAAGTACGGCCTACGAGCAGTACTTC.

The sample holds a few counts of this clonotype. The J gene is TRBJ2-5, the V gene TRBV27; no reliable D call. CDR1 is MNHEY and CDR2 is SMNVEV in the germline V gene (reference sequence). This CDR3 spans 17 amino acids. Between the trimmed V and J ends, which lost 5 bases and 2 bases, there was a span of 21 bases. CDR3 coding DNA: TGTGCCAGCAGTCTCTCTATCCGGGCAGGTATACAAGAGACCCAGTACTTC. As protein: CASSLSIRAGIQETQYF.

V is TRBV5-6 and J is TRBJ2-1, with 11 bases that match TRBD2. J was trimmed by 4 bases and V by 0 bases; bases with no gene match: 3. CDR3 size: 16 residues. Germline CDR1 is SGHDT and CDR2 is YYEEEE. The CDR3 bases are TGTGCCAGCAGCTTGGCGACTAGCGGGATGTACAATGAGCAGTTCTTC. Translated, it gives CASSLATSGMYNEQFF.

V gene TRBV12-3 or TRBV12-4 combines with J gene TRBJ1-5; weak D call: TRBD1 (5 bases). The CDR3 is 13 amino acids. V was shortened by 5 bases and J by 7 bases, with 12 bases between the two germline ends. The CDR3 reads CASSAPGRQPQHF. Here the CDR3 DNA reads TGTGCCAGCAGTGCTCCAGGGAGGCAGCCCCAGCATTTT.

This clonotype was observed many times. This chain links TRBV27 with TRBJ2-3; D unresolved. Trimming removed 6 bases from V and 1 base from J, with 5 bases in between. The germline CDR1 and CDR2 sequences are MNHEY and SMNVEV (reference sequence). The length of the CDR3 is 12 residues. CDR3 sequence reads: CASSSRTDTQYF. In DNA form, the CDR3 reads TGTGCCAGCAGCTCGCGCACAGATACGCAGTATTTT.

This clonotype has ten or more counts. This rearrangement joins TRBV3-1 to TRBJ2-7; D possibly corresponds to TRBD2 (5 bases). Germline V gives CDR1 LGHDT, CDR2 YNNKEL (reference sequence). This CDR3 is built from 14 residues. V gave up 4 bases and J gave up 2 bases, with 12 bases separating them. DNA of the CDR3: TGTGCCAGCAGCCCGGGATTGACGACCTACGAGCAGTACTTC. Protein sequence: CASSPGLTTYEQYF.

There are many counts of this clonotype. CDR3 protein: CSVEMQTNTGELFF. The CDR3 region has the DNA TGCAGCGTTGAGATGCAGACGAACACCGGGGAGCTGTTTTTT. The chain combines TRBV29-1 with TRBJ2-2, with D unresolved. The V end was cut by 3 bases, the J end by 0 bases, with 8 bases between. This CDR3 contains 14 residues. Germline CDR1 SQVTM, CDR2 ANQGSEA.